These 3 T cell receptor beta chains originate from one sample sequenced in a study of T cell responses to AZD1222 COVID-19 vaccine. The protocol was immunoSEQ multiplex PCR, while the TCRdb copy is restricted to in-frame clones and leaves out a portion. The table lists 100,000 to 150,000 clones, approximately 91% of them singletons. The source was peripheral blood, collected 28 days after the second AZD1222 dose. The origin of the receptors is an adult who received the AZD1222 COVID-19 vaccine.

The chain is built from TRBV5-1 and TRBJ1-3; no clear D. The germline V gene has CDR1 SGHRS and CDR2 YFSETQ. The CDR3 is 14 amino acids. Trimming cost V 0 bases and J 0 bases, with 4 bases left between them. The CDR3 sequence is CASSLALSGNTIYF. DNA for the CDR3: TGCGCCAGCAGCTTGGCGCTCTCTGGAAACACCATATATTTT.

The gene calls are TRBV27 and TRBJ2-7; TRBD1 matches at 7 bases. The CDR3 contains 14 residues. Germline V gene lookup returns CDR1 MNHEY and CDR2 SMNVEV (reference sequence). Trimming cost V 6 bases and J 4 bases; bases outside gene matches: 9. In DNA form, the CDR3 reads TGTGCCAGCAGCCTGACAGGGACGGGATACGAGCAGTACTTC. Translation gives CASSLTGTGYEQYF.

The rearrangement joins TRBV5-1 to TRBJ2-3; a weak D match, TRBD1 (6 bases). Germline CDR1 SGHRS, CDR2 YFSETQ. V dropped 0 bases and J dropped 5 bases, with 7 bases sitting between them. This CDR3 spans 13 amino acids. This chain's CDR3 is CASSLATGDTQYF. CDR3 nucleotides: TGCGCCAGCAGCTTGGCGACAGGAGATACGCAGTATTTT.